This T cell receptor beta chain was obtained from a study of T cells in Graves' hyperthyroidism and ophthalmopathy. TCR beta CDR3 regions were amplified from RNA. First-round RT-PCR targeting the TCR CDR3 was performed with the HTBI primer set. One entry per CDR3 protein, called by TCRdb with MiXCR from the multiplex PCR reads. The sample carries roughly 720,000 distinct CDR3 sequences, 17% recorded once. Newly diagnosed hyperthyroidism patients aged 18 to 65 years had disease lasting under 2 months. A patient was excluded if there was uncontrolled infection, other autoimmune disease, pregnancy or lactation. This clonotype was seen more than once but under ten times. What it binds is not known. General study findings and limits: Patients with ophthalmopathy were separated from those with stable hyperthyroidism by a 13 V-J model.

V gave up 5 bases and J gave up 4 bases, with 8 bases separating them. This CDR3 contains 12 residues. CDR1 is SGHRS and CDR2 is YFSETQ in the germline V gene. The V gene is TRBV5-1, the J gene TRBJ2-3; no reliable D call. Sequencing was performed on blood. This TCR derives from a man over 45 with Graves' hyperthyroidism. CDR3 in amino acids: CASRLHADTQYF. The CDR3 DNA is TGCGCCAGCAGATTGCACGCAGATACGCAGTATTTT.